The rows below give T cell receptor beta chains drawn from one sample of a study of regulatory T cells in long-lasting Graves disease. TCRdb fed the multiplex PCR reads into MiXCR, producing one record per CDR3 protein. The sample lists about 470,000 distinct CDR3 sequences, just under 15% occurring once. Another study also made use of these data, one on T cells in Graves' hyperthyroidism and ophthalmopathy.

The specimen comprised peripheral blood mononuclear cells (PBMCs), sampled at new diagnosis, from a patient treated with antithyroid drugs. Every receptor here comes from a woman aged 30 to 39 with Graves disease. The CDR3 runs from the conserved cysteine through the conserved F or W. The order of the fields is J gene, CDR3 length, V gene, clone size, D gene, CDR3 DNA, CDR3 protein. D genes are given only for firm matches. Not every row has a clone size; where given, it reads once, few, many or a size class.

J: TRBJ2-2
length: 15
V: TRBV11-1
size: many
D: TRBD2
DNA: TGTGCCAGCAGTTCCGGACTAGCGGGAGTCGGGGAGCTGTTTTTT
CDR3: CASSSGLAGVGELFF

J: TRBJ1-1
length: 11
V: TRBV28
size: many
D: -
DNA: TGTGCCAGCAAACAGAACACTGAAGCTTTCTTT
CDR3: CASKQNTEAFF

J: TRBJ1-5
length: 15
V: TRBV28
size: -
D: -
DNA: TGTGCCAGCAGTGGCTCGGGGGCAGGCAATCAGCCCCAGCATTTT
CDR3: CASSGSGAGNQPQHF

J: TRBJ2-1
length: 14
V: TRBV3-1
size: many
D: TRBD2
DNA: TGTGCCAGCAGCCGGACTAGCCGCGGGAATGAGCAGTTCTTC
CDR3: CASSRTSRGNEQFF

J: TRBJ1-1
length: 13
V: TRBV19
size: few
D: -
DNA: TGTGCCAGTAGATGGTCGGGGAACACTGAAGCCTTCTTT
CDR3: CASRWSGNTEAFF

J: TRBJ2-7
length: 13
V: TRBV20-1
size: many
D: -
DNA: TGCAGTGCTAGCGGGGCCCAGCTATACGAGCAGTACTTC
CDR3: CSASGAQLYEQYF

J: TRBJ1-5
length: 15
V: TRBV15
size: few
D: -
DNA: TGTGCCACCAGCAGAGAAAGGGGTAACAATCAGCCCCAGCATTTT
CDR3: CATSRERGNNQPQHF

J: TRBJ2-4
length: 14
V: TRBV13
size: many
D: -
DNA: TGTGCCAGCAGCTTGTTAGGGCTACAAAACATTCAGTACTTC
CDR3: CASSLLGLQNIQYF

J: TRBJ2-2
length: 18
V: TRBV10-3
size: few
D: TRBD1
DNA: TGTGCCATCACCCGGGACAGGGGGTCGGGGGCCCACACCGGGGAGCTGTTTTTT
CDR3: CAITRDRGSGAHTGELFF

J: TRBJ2-1
length: 14
V: TRBV2
size: many
D: -
DNA: TGTGCCAGCAGCCGGGACGGACCCTACAATGAGCAGTTCTTC
CDR3: CASSRDGPYNEQFF

J: TRBJ2-3
length: 16
V: TRBV20-1
size: few
D: -
DNA: TGCAGTGCTAGAGACCAGGCCCGACCTAGCACAGATACGCAGTATTTT
CDR3: CSARDQARPSTDTQYF